Given below is one TCR beta chain in context. This CDR3 region has 14 residues. Germline lookup yields CDR1 SGHTA and CDR2 FQGNSA. V shed 5 bases and J 6 bases; nucleotides not matched to a gene: 6. Produced via immunoSEQ multiplex PCR; TCRdb's table is partial and in-frame only. The sample has around 280,000 clones; nearly 90% are singletons. These data are taken from a study of blood T cell repertoires in COVID-19. Cohort allocation depended upon clinical history that participants reported. This clonotype was obtained from a woman in her late teens or twenties with acute COVID-19. This chain uses TRBV7-2 with TRBJ2-1, with TRBD2 identical over 8 bases. The sample comprised PBMCs or T cells enriched from blood (not recorded which). CDR3 DNA: TGTGCCAGCAGCGGGTCGGGACTAGGCAATGAGCAGTTCTTC. It translates to CASSGSGLGNEQFF. The full variable domain, completed using reference TRBV7-2 and TRBJ2-1, is GAGVSQSPSNKVTEKGKDVELRCDPISGHTALYWYRQSLGQGLEFLIYFQGNSAPDKSGLPSDRFSAERTGGSVSTLTIQRTQQEDSAVYLCASSGSGLGNEQFFGPGTRLTVL.